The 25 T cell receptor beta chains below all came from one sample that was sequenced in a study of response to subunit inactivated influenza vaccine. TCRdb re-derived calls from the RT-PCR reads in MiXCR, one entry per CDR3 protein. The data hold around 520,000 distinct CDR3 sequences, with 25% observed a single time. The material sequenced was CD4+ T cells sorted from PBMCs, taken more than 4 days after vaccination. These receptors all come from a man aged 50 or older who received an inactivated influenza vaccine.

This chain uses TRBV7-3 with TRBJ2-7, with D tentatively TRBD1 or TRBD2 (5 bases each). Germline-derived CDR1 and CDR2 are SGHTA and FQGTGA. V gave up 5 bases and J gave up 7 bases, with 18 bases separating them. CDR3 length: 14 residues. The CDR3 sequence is CASSKGDRSGEQYF. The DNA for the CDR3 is TGTGCCAGCAGCAAAGGGGACCGGAGCGGTGAGCAGTACTTC.

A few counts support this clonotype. The CDR3 region has the DNA TGCGCCAGCAGCTACCAAAGTACAGGCAATGAGCAGTTCTTC. This sequence encodes CASSYQSTGNEQFF. The rearrangement joins TRBV5-1 to TRBJ2-1; D is possibly TRBD1 (5 bases). The CDR3 spans 14 residues. The germline V gene has CDR1 SGHRS and CDR2 YFSETQ. Trimming pared 3 bases from V and 6 bases from J, leaving 13 bases between.

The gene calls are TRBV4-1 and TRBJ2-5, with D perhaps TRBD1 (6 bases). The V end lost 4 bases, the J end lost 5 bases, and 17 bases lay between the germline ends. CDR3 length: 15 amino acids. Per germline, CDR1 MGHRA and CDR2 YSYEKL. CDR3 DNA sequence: TGCGCCAGCAGCCGCTCACCTACAGGGTATGAGACCCAGTACTTC. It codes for CASSRSPTGYETQYF.

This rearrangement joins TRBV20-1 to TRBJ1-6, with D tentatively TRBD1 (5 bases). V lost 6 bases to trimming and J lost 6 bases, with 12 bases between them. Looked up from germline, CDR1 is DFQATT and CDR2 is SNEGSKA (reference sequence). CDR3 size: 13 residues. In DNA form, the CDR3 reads TGCAGTGCCAGGGTACGGACTAATTCACCCCTCCACTTT. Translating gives CSARVRTNSPLHF.

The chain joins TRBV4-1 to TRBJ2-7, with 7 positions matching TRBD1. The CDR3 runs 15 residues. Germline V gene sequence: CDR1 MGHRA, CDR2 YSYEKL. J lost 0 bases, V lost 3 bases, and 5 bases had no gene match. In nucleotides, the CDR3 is TGCGCCAGCAGCCACCCCGACAGGGCCTCCTACGAGCAGTACTTC. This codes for CASSHPDRASYEQYF.

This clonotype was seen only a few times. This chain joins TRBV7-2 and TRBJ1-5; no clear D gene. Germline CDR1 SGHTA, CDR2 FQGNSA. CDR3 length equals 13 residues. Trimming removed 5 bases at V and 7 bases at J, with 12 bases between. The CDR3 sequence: CASSPHPRQPQHF. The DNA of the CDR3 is TGTGCCAGCAGCCCCCACCCCCGGCAGCCCCAGCATTTT.

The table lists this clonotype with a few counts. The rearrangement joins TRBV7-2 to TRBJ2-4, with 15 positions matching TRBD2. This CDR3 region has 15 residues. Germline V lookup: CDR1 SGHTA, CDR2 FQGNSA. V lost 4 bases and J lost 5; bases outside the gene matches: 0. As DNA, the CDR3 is TGTGCCAGCAGCTGGACTAGCGGGGGGGAAAACATTCAGTACTTC. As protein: CASSWTSGGENIQYF.

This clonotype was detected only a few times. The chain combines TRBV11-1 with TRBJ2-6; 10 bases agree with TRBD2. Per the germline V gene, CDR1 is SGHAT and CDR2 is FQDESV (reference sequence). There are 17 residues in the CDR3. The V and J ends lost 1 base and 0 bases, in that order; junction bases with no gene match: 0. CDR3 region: CASSLGTSGSGANVLTF. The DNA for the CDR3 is TGTGCCAGCAGCTTAGGGACTAGCGGCTCTGGGGCCAACGTCCTGACTTTC.

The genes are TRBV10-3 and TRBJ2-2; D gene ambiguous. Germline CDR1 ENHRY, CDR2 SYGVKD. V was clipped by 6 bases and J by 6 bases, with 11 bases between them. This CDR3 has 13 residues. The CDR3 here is CAISQPEPGELFF. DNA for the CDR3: TGTGCCATCAGCCAGCCAGAGCCCGGGGAGCTGTTTTTT.

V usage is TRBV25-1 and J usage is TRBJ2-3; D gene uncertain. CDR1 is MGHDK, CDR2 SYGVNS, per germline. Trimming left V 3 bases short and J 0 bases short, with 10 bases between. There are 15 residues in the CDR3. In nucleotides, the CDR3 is TGTGCCAGCAGTGACATCACCAAAAGCACAGATACGCAGTATTTT. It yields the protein CASSDITKSTDTQYF.

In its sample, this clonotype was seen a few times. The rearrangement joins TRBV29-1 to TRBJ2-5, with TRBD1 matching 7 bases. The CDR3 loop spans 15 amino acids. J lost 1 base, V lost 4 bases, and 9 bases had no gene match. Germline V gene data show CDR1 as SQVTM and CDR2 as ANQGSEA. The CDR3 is CSVGIDRAPQETQYF. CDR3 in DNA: TGCAGCGTTGGTATCGACAGGGCTCCCCAAGAGACCCAGTACTTC.

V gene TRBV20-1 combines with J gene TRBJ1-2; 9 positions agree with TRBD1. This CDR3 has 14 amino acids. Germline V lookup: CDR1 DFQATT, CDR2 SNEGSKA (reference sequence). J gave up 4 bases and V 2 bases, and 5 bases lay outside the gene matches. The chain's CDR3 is CSARRTGDGYGYTF. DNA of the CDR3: TGCAGTGCTAGAAGGACAGGGGACGGCTATGGCTACACCTTC.

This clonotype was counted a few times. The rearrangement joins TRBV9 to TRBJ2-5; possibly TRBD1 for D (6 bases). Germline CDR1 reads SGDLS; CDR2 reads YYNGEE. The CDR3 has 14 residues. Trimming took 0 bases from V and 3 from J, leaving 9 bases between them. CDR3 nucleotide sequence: TGTGCCAGCAGCGTAGATTCAGGGGAAGAGACCCAGTACTTC. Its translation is CASSVDSGEETQYF.

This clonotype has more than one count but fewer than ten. The CDR3 region is CASSLVGSGVTGELFF. The DNA of the CDR3 is TGTGCCAGCAGCTTAGTCGGTAGCGGGGTCACCGGGGAGCTGTTTTTT. The gene calls are TRBV11-2 and TRBJ2-2; 8 bases agree with TRBD2. J gave up 4 bases and V 1 base, and 5 bases lay outside the gene matches. Germline-derived CDR1 and CDR2 are SGHAT and FQNNGV. CDR3 size: 16 residues.

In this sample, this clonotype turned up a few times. As DNA, the CDR3 is TGTGCCAGCAGTCTCAATGCCTGGAACCATCAGCCCCAGCATTTT. Translated, it gives CASSLNAWNHQPQHF. The rearrangement joins TRBV28 to TRBJ1-5; D remains unclear. Germline V gene lookup returns CDR1 MDHEN and CDR2 SYDVKM. The V gene lost 5 bases and the J gene lost 5 bases, with 16 bases spanning the gap. The CDR3 covers 15 residues. The full variable domain, with the rest looked up from reference TRBV28 and TRBJ1-5, is DVKVTQSSRYLVKRTGEKVFLECVQDMDHENMFWYRQDPGLGLRLIYFSYDVKMKEKGDIPEGYSVSREKKERFSLILESASTNQTSMYLCASSLNAWNHQPQHFGDGTRLSIL.

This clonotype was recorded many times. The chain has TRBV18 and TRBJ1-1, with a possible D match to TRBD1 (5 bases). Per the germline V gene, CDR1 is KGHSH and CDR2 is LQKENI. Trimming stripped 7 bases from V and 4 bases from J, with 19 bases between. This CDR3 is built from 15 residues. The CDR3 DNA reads TGTGCCAGCTTTCCGAGTACCGGGACGCTCACTGAAGCTTTCTTT. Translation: CASFPSTGTLTEAFF.

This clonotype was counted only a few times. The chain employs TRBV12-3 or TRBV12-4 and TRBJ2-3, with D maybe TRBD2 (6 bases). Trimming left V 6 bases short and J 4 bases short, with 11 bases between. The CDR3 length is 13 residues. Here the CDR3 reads CASSRRDPDTQYF. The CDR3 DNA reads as TGTGCCAGCAGCCGGAGGGATCCAGATACGCAGTATTTT.

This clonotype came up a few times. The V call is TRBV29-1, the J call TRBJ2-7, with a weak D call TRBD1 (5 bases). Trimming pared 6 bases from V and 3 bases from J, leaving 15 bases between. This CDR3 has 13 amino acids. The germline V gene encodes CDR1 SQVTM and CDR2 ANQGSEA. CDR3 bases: TGCAGCGTCCTGACAGCCCCTCTCTACGAGCAGTACTTC. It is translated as CSVLTAPLYEQYF.

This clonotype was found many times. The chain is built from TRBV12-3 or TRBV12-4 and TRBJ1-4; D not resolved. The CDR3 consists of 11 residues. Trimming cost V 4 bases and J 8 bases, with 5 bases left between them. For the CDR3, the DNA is TGTGCCAGCAGTTCAAAAGAAAAACTGTTTTTT. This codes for CASSSKEKLFF.

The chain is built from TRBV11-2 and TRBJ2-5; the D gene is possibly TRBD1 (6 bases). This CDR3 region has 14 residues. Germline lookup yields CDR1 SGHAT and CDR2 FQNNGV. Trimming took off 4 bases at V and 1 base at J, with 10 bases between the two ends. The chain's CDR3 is CASSSTGSQETQYF. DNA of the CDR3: TGTGCCAGCAGCTCAACAGGGAGCCAAGAGACCCAGTACTTC.

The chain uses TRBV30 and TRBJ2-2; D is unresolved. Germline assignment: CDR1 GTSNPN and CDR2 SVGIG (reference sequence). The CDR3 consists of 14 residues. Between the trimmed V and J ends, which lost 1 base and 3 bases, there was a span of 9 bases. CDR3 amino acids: CAWSGHIYTGELFF. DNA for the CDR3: TGTGCCTGGAGTGGGCACATTTACACCGGGGAGCTGTTTTTT.

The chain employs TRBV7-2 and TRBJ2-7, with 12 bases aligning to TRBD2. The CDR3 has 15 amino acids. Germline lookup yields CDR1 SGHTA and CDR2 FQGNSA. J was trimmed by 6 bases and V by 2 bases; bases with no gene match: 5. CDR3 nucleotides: TGTGCCAGCAGCTTACTTTGGACTAGCGGGGCCGAGCAGTACTTC. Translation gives CASSLLWTSGAEQYF.

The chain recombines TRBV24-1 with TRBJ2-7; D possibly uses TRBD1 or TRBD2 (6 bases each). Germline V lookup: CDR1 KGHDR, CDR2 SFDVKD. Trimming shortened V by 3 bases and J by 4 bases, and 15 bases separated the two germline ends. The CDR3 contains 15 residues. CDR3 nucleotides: TGTGCCACCAGTGATCCGCGGGACACCGAGTACGAGCAGTACTTC. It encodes CATSDPRDTEYEQYF.

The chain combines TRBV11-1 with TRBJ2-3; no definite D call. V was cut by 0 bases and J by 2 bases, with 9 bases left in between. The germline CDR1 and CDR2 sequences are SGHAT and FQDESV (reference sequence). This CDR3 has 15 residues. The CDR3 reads CASSLAGIPTDTQYF. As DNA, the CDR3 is TGTGCCAGCAGCTTAGCGGGAATTCCCACAGATACGCAGTATTTT.

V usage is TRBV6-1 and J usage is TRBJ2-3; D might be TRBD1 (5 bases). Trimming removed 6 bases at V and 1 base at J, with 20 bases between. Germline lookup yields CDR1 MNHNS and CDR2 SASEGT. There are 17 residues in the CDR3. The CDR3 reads CASSPIREVSGTDTQYF. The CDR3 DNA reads TGTGCCAGCAGCCCGATCAGGGAAGTCAGTGGCACAGATACGCAGTATTTT.